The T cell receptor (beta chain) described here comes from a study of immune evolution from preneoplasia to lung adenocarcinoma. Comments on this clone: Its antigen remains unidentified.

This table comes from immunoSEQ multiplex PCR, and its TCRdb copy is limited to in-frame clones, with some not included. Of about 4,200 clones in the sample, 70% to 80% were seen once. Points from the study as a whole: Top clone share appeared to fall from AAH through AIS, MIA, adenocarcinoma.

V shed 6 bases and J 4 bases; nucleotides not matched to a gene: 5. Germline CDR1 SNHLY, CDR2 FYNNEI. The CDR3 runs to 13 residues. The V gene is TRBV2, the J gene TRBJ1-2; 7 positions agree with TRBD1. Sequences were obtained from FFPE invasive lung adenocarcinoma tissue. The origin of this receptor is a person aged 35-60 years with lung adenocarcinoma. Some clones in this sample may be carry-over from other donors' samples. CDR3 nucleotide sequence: TGTGCCAGCAGGCAACAGGGGACCTATGGCTACACCTTC. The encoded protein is CASRQQGTYGYTF.